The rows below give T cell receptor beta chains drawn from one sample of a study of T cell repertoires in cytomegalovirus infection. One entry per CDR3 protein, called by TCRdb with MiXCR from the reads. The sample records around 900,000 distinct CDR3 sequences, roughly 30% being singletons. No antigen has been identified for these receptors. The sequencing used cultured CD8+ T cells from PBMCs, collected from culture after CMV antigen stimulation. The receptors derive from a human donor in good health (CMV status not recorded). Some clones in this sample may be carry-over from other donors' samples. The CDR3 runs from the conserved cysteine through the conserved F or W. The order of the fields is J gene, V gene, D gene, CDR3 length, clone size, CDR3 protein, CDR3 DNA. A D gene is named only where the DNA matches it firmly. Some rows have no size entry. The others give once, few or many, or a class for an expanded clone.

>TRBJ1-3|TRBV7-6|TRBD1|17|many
CASSPGQVPSSGNTIYF
TGTGCCAGCAGCCCAGGACAGGTGCCGAGCTCTGGAAACACCATATATTTT
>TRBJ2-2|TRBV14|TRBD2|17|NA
CASSQELGLAGTGELIF
TGTGCCAGCAGCCAAGAACTGGGACTAGCGGGGACCGGGGAGCTGATTTTT
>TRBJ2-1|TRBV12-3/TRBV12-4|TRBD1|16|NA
CASYGSPGQGYNEQFF
TGTGCCAGCTACGGTTCACCGGGACAGGGCTACAATGAGCAGTTCTTC
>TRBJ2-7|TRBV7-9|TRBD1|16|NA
CASSSREGQGTYERYF
TGTGCCAGCAGCTCCCGGGAGGGACAGGGGACCTACGAGCGGTACTTC
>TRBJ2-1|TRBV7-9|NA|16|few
CASSPRGGPTYNEQFF
TGTGCCAGCAGCCCTAGGGGGGGGCCAACCTACAATGAGCAGTTCTTC
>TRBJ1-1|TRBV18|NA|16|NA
CASSLQPAVMNTEAFF
TGTGCCAGCTCACTACAACCGGCAGTAATGAACACTGAAGCTTTCTTT
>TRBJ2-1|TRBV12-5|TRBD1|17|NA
CASGGLGGQGTYNEQFF
TGTGCTAGTGGTGGTCTAGGGGGACAGGGAACCTACAATGAGCAGTTCTTC
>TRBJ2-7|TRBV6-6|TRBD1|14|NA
CATFGMDRGYEQYF
TGTGCCACCTTTGGGATGGACAGGGGCTACGAGCAGTACTTC
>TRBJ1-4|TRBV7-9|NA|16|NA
CASSLVGTQQNEKLFF
TGTGCCAGCAGCTTAGTCGGGACGCAACAGAATGAAAAACTGTTTTTT
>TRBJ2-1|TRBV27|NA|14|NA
CASSLSRIYNEQFF
TGTGCCAGCAGTTTATCCCGTATCTACAATGAGCAGTTCTTC
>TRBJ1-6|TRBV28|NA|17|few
CASSPSTVSSYNSPLHF
TGTGCCAGCAGTCCCTCGACGGTGAGCTCCTATAATTCACCCCTCCACTTT
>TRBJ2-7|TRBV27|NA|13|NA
CASSLGRIKTQYF
TGTGCCAGCAGTTTAGGTCGGATCAAAACACAGTACTTC
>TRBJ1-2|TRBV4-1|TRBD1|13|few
CASSHLTTGAYTF
TGCGCCAGCAGCCACCTCACTACAGGGGCCTACACCTTC
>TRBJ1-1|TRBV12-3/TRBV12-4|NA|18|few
CASTHFRVEENYNTEAFF
TGTGCCAGCACCCATTTTAGAGTGGAGGAGAACTACAACACTGAAGCTTTCTTT
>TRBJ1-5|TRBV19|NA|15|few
CASSNSGAGNQPQHF
TGTGCCAGTAGTAACTCCGGGGCTGGCAATCAGCCCCAGCATTTT
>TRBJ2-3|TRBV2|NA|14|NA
CARTGRSHTDTQYF
TGTGCCAGGACAGGTAGATCACACACAGATACGCAGTATTTT
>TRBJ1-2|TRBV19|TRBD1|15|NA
CASRDPQGYWYGYTF
TGTGCCAGTAGGGATCCACAGGGGTATTGGTATGGCTACACCTTC
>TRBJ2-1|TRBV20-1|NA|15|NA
CSALLRDQFANEQFF
TGCAGTGCCCTTCTCCGGGACCAATTCGCCAATGAGCAGTTCTTC
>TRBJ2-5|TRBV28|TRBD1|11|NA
CASSLQGAQYF
TGTGCCAGCAGTTTACAGGGGGCCCAGTACTTC
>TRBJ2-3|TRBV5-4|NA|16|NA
CASSLPSADFADTQYF
TGTGCCAGCAGCTTGCCCAGCGCCGATTTCGCAGATACGCAGTATTTT
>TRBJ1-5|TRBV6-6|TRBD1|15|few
CASSYLRGPNQPQHF
TGTGCCAGCAGTTACTTAAGGGGGCCCAATCAGCCCCAGCATTTT
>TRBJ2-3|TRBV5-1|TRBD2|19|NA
CASSRRVVAGGLGTDTQYF
TGCGCCAGCAGCCGCCGCGTGGTAGCGGGGGGGCTTGGGACAGATACGCAGTATTTT
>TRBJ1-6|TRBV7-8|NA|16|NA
CASSMSSSSYNSPLHF
TGTGCCAGCAGCATGAGTTCGAGCTCCTATAATTCACCCCTCCACTTT
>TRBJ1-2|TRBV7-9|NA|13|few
CASSEGRKASYTF
TGTGCCAGCAGTGAGGGGAGGAAAGCGAGCTACACCTTC
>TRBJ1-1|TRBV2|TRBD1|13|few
CASPRQGNTEAFF
TGTGCCAGCCCCAGACAGGGGAACACTGAAGCTTTCTTT
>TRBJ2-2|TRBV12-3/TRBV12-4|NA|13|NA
CASRIQGTGELFF
TGTGCCAGCAGAATTCAGGGAACCGGGGAGCTGTTTTTT
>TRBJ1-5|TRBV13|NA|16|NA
CASSPGVGDSNQPQHF
TGTGCCAGCAGCCCCGGGGTGGGGGATAGCAATCAGCCCCAGCATTTT